The 27 T cell receptor beta chains in this list originate from one sample, sequenced in a study of control samples from healthy donors and cancer patients. The repertoire was sequenced with immunoSEQ multiplex PCR; TCRdb's copy has only in-frame clones and lacks some. Here the sample spans more than 150,000 clones, 93% being singletons. Sequencing was performed on blood. Receptors were obtained from a man aged 50-59 years in good health.

V usage is TRBV15 and J usage is TRBJ2-3, with 8 bases that match TRBD2. With 0 bases clipped from V and 0 bases from J, the junction kept 2 bases outside the gene matches. The CDR3 has 16 residues. Per germline, CDR1 LNHNV and CDR2 YYDKDF (reference sequence). The CDR3 DNA reads as TGTGCCACCAGCAGAGATTCTAGCGGGAGCACAGATACGCAGTATTTT. As protein: CATSRDSSGSTDTQYF.

The chain links TRBV7-9 to TRBJ1-1, with D perhaps matching TRBD1 (5 bases). Trimming removed 1 base from V and 8 bases from J, with 11 bases in between. The CDR3 consists of 13 residues. Germline V CDR1 and CDR2: SEHNR, FQNEAQ (reference sequence). The CDR3 DNA is TGTGCCAGCAGCTTAGTAGAATCAGGGGAAGCTTTCTTT. Amino acids: CASSLVESGEAFF.

This chain connects TRBV5-4 to TRBJ2-3, with a tentative D call TRBD2 (6 bases). Trimming took 0 bases from V and 1 from J, leaving 12 bases between them. Per germline, CDR1 SGHNT and CDR2 YYREEE (reference sequence). The CDR3 totals 16 residues. CDR3 in DNA: TGTGCCAGCAGCTTGGGCGGGGCGAGGGGCACAGATACGCAGTATTTT. It specifies CASSLGGARGTDTQYF.

The chain links TRBV19 to TRBJ2-7, with D possibly being TRBD1 (7 bases). CDR1 and CDR2 (germline): LNHDA, SQIVND (reference sequence). V was shortened by 5 bases and J by 1 base, with 15 bases between the two germline ends. The CDR3 length is 15 residues. For the CDR3, the DNA is TGTGCCAGTAGTCCCAGGGGGGAGCGGTCCTACGAGCAGTACTTC. It is translated as CASSPRGERSYEQYF.

The chain carries TRBV14 and TRBJ2-3; 11 bases are a match to TRBD2. The length of the CDR3 is 19 residues. Trimming cost V 3 bases and J 1 base; bases outside gene matches: 12. Germline V gives CDR1 SGHDN, CDR2 FVKESK. The CDR3 is CASSHTTSGRGQRTDTQYF. CDR3 DNA sequence: TGTGCCAGCAGCCATACCACTAGCGGGAGAGGTCAACGCACAGATACGCAGTATTTT.

The CDR3 region is CASSSGGQGRGEQFF. The CDR3 region has the DNA TGTGCCAGCAGTTCCGGGGGCCAGGGTCGGGGTGAGCAGTTCTTC. This chain connects TRBV27 to TRBJ2-1, with D perhaps being TRBD1 or TRBD2 (6 bases each). Germline assignment: CDR1 MNHEY and CDR2 SMNVEV (reference sequence). This CDR3 comprises 15 residues. V was cut by 4 bases and J by 9 bases, with 19 bases left in between.

The V gene is TRBV19, the J gene TRBJ2-1, with 8 bases fitting TRBD1. V lost 5 bases to trimming and J lost 8 bases; unmatched junction nucleotides: 14. Germline CDR1 LNHDA, CDR2 SQIVND (reference sequence). This CDR3 is 16 amino acids long. CDR3 loop: CASSLQGARGGDEQFF. In DNA, the CDR3 is TGTGCCAGTAGTCTTCAGGGGGCAAGAGGAGGGGATGAGCAGTTCTTC.

The gene calls are TRBV5-1 and TRBJ2-1; 10 bases map to TRBD2. The V gene end was trimmed by 5 bases and the J gene end by 5 bases; junction bases not matched to a gene: 10. The germline CDR1 and CDR2 sequences are SGHRS and YFSETQ. This CDR3 region has 16 residues. CDR3 DNA: TGCGCCAGCAGGCCGCTAGCGGGAGTATGGAACAATGAGCAGTTCTTC. It encodes CASRPLAGVWNNEQFF. The complete variable domain, with remaining parts taken from reference TRBV5-1 and TRBJ2-1, reads KAGVTQTPRYLIKTRGQQVTLSCSPISGHRSVSWYQQTPGQGLQFLFEYFSETQRNKGNFPGRFSGRQFSNSRSEMNVSTLELGDSALYLCASRPLAGVWNNEQFFGPGTRLTVL.

CDR3 in amino acids: CASSPQGTSGNTIYF. The CDR3 nucleotides are TGTGCCAGCTCTCCCCAGGGGACGTCTGGAAACACCATATATTTT. This chain joins TRBV18 and TRBJ1-3; the D gene is possibly TRBD1 (6 bases). The ends were cut back, 6 bases at V and 1 base at J, with 13 bases in the middle. Looked up from germline, CDR1 is KGHSH and CDR2 is LQKENI. The CDR3 is 15 amino acids.

The chain joins TRBV6-5 to TRBJ2-2; D unclear. Trimming pared 10 bases from V and 0 bases from J, leaving 12 bases between. Germline V gives CDR1 MNHEY, CDR2 SVGAGI. The CDR3 contains 14 residues. CDR3 nucleotides: TGTGCCACCCTTCTTAATACGAACACCGGGGAGCTGTTTTTT. It codes for CATLLNTNTGELFF.

The rearrangement links TRBV19 to TRBJ2-7; the match to TRBD1 covers 8 bases. Trimming cost V 3 bases and J 5 bases; bases outside gene matches: 9. This CDR3 is 15 amino acids long. In germline, CDR1 is LNHDA, CDR2 SQIVND (reference sequence). The DNA for the CDR3 is TGTGCCAGTAGTATTCCCCAGGGGGCTGTCGACGAGCAGTACTTC. This translates into CASSIPQGAVDEQYF.

This chain connects TRBV6-6 to TRBJ2-7; D is undetermined. The CDR3 has 14 residues. Per the germline V gene, CDR1 is MNHNY and CDR2 is SVGAGI (reference sequence). Deletions cut 4 bases from V and 1 base from J, with 11 bases between. The CDR3 here is CASSSQVMSYEQYF. CDR3 bases: TGTGCCAGCAGTTCACAAGTAATGTCCTACGAGCAGTACTTC.

The chain links TRBV28 to TRBJ1-5; 8 bases agree with TRBD1. CDR1 is MDHEN, CDR2 SYDVKM, per germline. This CDR3 contains 15 residues. Unmatched junction bases numbered 7, after V lost 3 bases and J lost 6 bases. The CDR3 region is CASSLAGQGSQPQHF. The CDR3 nucleotides read TGTGCCAGCAGTTTGGCCGGACAGGGTTCTCAGCCCCAGCATTTT.

This sequence joins TRBV27 and TRBJ1-2; the D gene is possibly TRBD1 (5 bases). The CDR3 runs 17 residues. CDR1 is MNHEY and CDR2 is SMNVEV in the germline V gene (reference sequence). The V and J ends lost 0 bases and 8 bases respectively, with 22 bases between them. The CDR3 region has the DNA TGTGCCAGCAGTTTATCAGTGGGGCAGGGCTTTACTCAAGGCTACACCTTC. It codes for CASSLSVGQGFTQGYTF.

This chain uses TRBV5-1 with TRBJ1-4; D gene uncertain. The CDR3 is 16 amino acids. The germline gives CDR1 SGHRS, CDR2 YFSETQ. Trimming took off 5 bases at V and 0 bases at J, with 14 bases between the two ends. The CDR3 nucleotides are TGCGCCAGCAGAGAGGGAGGGTCCGCAACTAATGAAAAACTGTTTTTT. Translation gives CASREGGSATNEKLFF.

The rearrangement links TRBV6-4 to TRBJ2-3; D unclear. Germline assignment: CDR1 MRHNA and CDR2 SNTAGT. Trimming removed 3 bases at V and 5 bases at J, with 6 bases between. The CDR3 has 12 amino acids. The CDR3 bases are TGTGCCAGCAGTGAGTTTGGAGATACGCAGTATTTT. Protein: CASSEFGDTQYF.

This rearrangement joins TRBV28 to TRBJ2-1; TRBD1 matches 7 bases. The CDR3 spans 15 residues. Germline lookup yields CDR1 MDHEN and CDR2 SYDVKM. Trimming cost V 6 bases and J 0 bases; bases outside gene matches: 5. The CDR3 DNA follows: TGTGCCAGCAGACTACGGGACAGCTCCTACAATGAGCAGTTCTTC. Protein sequence: CASRLRDSSYNEQFF.

In DNA form, the CDR3 reads TGTGCCAGCAGTCTACCGTTGAACACTGAAGCTTTCTTT. Its protein is CASSLPLNTEAFF. The rearrangement uses TRBV28 and TRBJ1-1; D call uncertain. The V end lost 5 bases, the J end lost 0 bases, and 7 bases lay between the germline ends. The CDR3 has 13 residues. Germline CDR1 is MDHEN and CDR2 is SYDVKM.

This clone turned up a few times. The chain links TRBV11-3 to TRBJ2-6; D unresolved. The CDR3 length is 15 residues. Trimming removed 5 bases from V and 2 bases from J, with 10 bases in between. The germline gives CDR1 SGHNT, CDR2 YENEEA. The CDR3 bases are TGTGCCAGCAGCAGTTATCAAACTGGGGCCAACGTCCTGACTTTC. Translation gives CASSSYQTGANVLTF.

The chain combines TRBV19 with TRBJ1-1; TRBD1 matches at 7 bases. Per the germline V gene, CDR1 is LNHDA and CDR2 is SQIVND (reference sequence). The V segment lost 3 bases and the J segment 0 bases; nucleotides outside the gene matches: 7. There are 16 residues in the CDR3. The CDR3 nucleotides are TGTGCCAGTAGTATCCCCCTACAGGGGCTGAACACTGAAGCTTTCTTT. This encodes CASSIPLQGLNTEAFF.

The chain couples TRBV6-6 to TRBJ2-5, with a possible D match to TRBD2 (5 bases). The ends were cut back, 6 bases at V and 4 bases at J, with 12 bases in the middle. This CDR3 is built from 13 residues. Germline V gene data show CDR1 as MNHNY and CDR2 as SVGAGI (reference sequence). CDR3 coding DNA: TGTGCCAGCAGCCGGGAAAGCGGAGAGACCCAGTACTTC. The encoded protein is CASSRESGETQYF.

The chain couples TRBV5-1 to TRBJ2-7; D perhaps matches TRBD2 (5 bases). The V end lost 4 bases, the J end lost 6 bases, and 17 bases lay between the germline ends. This CDR3 is built from 14 residues. Per germline, CDR1 SGHRS and CDR2 YFSETQ. This CDR3 reads CASSRSGNDGEQYF. The CDR3 DNA follows: TGCGCCAGCAGCCGCTCCGGGAACGACGGCGAGCAGTACTTC.

This clone showed up just a few times. V is TRBV5-8 and J is TRBJ2-4; D is possibly TRBD2 (5 bases). The CDR3 contains 14 residues. Germline CDR1 SGHTS, CDR2 YDEGEE. With 6 bases removed from V and 0 bases from J, the gap between germline ends came to 10 bases. The CDR3 sequence: CASTRRTAKNIQYF. DNA for the CDR3: TGTGCCAGCACCCGGAGGACAGCCAAAAACATTCAGTACTTC. The full variable domain, in which reference TRBV5-8 and TRBJ2-4 provide the parts outside the CDR3, is EAGVTQSPTHLIKTRGQQATLRCSPISGHTSVYWYQQALGLGLQFLLWYDEGEERNRGNFPPRFSGRQFPNYSSELNVNALELEDSALYLCASTRRTAKNIQYFGAGTRLSVL.

The genes are TRBV3-1 (or the pseudogene TRBV3-2) and TRBJ2-2; 8 nucleotides line up with TRBD2. V was clipped by 1 base and J by 8 bases; unmatched bases: 6. The CDR3 spans 15 residues. Germline CDR1 and CDR2: LGHDT and YNNKEL (reference sequence). CDR3 in amino acids: CASSQGGLASGELFF. The CDR3 nucleotides are TGTGCCAGCAGCCAAGGAGGACTAGCCTCTGGGGAGCTGTTTTTT.

The V gene is TRBV5-4, the J gene TRBJ2-7; the match to TRBD1 covers 9 bases. The CDR3 sequence is 15 residues long. The J segment lost 0 bases and the V segment lost 2 bases, leaving 3 bases of the junction unmatched. In germline, CDR1 is SGHNT, CDR2 YYREEE (reference sequence). The CDR3 nucleotides read TGTGCCAGCAGCTTCCGGGACAGGGCCTCCTACGAGCAGTACTTC. The encoded protein is CASSFRDRASYEQYF.

The V gene is TRBV5-1, the J gene TRBJ1-2; no definite D call. V lost 3 bases to trimming and J lost 6 bases, with 9 bases between them. The CDR3 is made up of 12 amino acids. Looked up from germline, CDR1 is SGHRS and CDR2 is YFSETQ. CDR3: CASSSVTDGYTF. CDR3 nucleotide sequence: TGCGCCAGCAGCTCAGTCACGGATGGCTACACCTTC. The full variable domain, completed using reference TRBV5-1 and TRBJ1-2, is KAGVTQTPRYLIKTRGQQVTLSCSPISGHRSVSWYQQTPGQGLQFLFEYFSETQRNKGNFPGRFSGRQFSNSRSEMNVSTLELGDSALYLCASSSVTDGYTFGSGTRLTVV.

The chain links TRBV18 to TRBJ2-2; D unresolved. CDR3 length equals 13 residues. The germline V gene has CDR1 KGHSH and CDR2 LQKENI. V was clipped by 6 bases and J by 5 bases, with 10 bases between them. The CDR3, as DNA: TGTGCCAGCTCCCCCCTAGGAACCGGGGAGCTGTTTTTT. It encodes CASSPLGTGELFF.